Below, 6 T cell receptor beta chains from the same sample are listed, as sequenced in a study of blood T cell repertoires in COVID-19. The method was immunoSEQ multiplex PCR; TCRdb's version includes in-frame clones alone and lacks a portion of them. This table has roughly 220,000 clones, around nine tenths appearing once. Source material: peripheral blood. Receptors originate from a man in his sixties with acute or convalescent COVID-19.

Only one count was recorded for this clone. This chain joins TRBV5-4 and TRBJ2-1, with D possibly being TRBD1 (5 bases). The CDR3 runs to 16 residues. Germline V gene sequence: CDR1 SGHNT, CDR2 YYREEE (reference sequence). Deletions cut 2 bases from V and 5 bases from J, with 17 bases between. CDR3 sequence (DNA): TGTGCCAGCAGCTTACTGGGCAGGGCGGTGGACAATGAGCAGTTCTTC. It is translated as CASSLLGRAVDNEQFF. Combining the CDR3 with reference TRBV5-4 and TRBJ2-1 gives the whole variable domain ETGVTQSPTHLIKTRGQQVTLRCSSQSGHNTVSWYQQALGQGPQFIFQYYREEENGRGNFPPRFSGLQFPNYSSELNVNALELDDSALYLCASSLLGRAVDNEQFFGPGTRLTVL.

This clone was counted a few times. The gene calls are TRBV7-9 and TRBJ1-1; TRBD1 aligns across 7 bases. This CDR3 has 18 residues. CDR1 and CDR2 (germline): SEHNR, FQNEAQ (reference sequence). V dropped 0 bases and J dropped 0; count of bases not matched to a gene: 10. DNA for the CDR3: TGTGCCAGCAGCTTAGCGATCCAGGGGGAACGCCTGAACACTGAAGCTTTCTTT. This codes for CASSLAIQGERLNTEAFF.

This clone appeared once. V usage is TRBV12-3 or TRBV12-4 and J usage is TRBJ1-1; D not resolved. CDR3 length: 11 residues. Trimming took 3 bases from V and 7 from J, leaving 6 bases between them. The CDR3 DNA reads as TGTGCCAGCAGTTTGAGGAGTGAAGCTTTCTTT. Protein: CASSLRSEAFF.

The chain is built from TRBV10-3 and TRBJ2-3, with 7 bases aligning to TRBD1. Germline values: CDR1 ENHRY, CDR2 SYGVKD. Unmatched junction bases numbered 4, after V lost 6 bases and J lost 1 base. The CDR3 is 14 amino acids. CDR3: CAIRKGTGTDTQYF. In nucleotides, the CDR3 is TGTGCCATCAGAAAAGGGACAGGCACAGATACGCAGTATTTT.

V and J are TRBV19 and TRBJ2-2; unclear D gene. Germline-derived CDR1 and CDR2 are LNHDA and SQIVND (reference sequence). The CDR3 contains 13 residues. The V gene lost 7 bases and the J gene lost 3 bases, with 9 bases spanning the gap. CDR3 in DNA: TGTGCCAGTATCGGCGGTTACACCGGGGAGCTGTTTTTT. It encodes CASIGGYTGELFF.

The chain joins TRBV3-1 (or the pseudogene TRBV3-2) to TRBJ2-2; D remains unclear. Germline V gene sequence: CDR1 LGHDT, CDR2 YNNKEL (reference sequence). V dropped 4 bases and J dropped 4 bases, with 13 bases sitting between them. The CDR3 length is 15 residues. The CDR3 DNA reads TGTGCCAGCAGCCCGCGACCCCCGGGCACCGGGGAGCTGTTTTTT. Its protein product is CASSPRPPGTGELFF.